The 16 T cell receptor beta chains given below trace back to one sample, sequenced in a study of blood T cell repertoires in COVID-19. Clones were read by immunoSEQ multiplex PCR, and TCRdb kept only the in-frame ones, dropping some. The profile covers around 130,000 clones, with less than 90% appearing a single time and more than 15% taken by the ten largest. Sequencing was carried out using PBMCs or T cells enriched from blood (not recorded which). These receptor sequences come from a man aged 25 to 40 who had recovered from COVID-19.

This sequence joins TRBV5-1 and TRBJ2-7, with 7 bases identical to TRBD2. From germline, CDR1 is SGHRS and CDR2 YFSETQ. Trimming cost V 4 bases and J 5 bases; bases outside gene matches: 6. This CDR3 has 13 residues. CDR3 bases: TGCGCCAGCAGCAGCGGGACTCAGGACGAGCAGTACGTC. Its protein product is CASSSGTQDEQYV.

The chain combines TRBV19 with TRBJ2-1; TRBD2 agrees at 9 bases. The V segment lost 7 bases and the J segment 1 base; nucleotides outside the gene matches: 2. The CDR3 is made up of 14 amino acids. Germline-derived CDR1 and CDR2 are LNHDA and SQIVND (reference sequence). CDR3 DNA sequence: TGTGCCAGTACCCTAGCGGGGTCCTACAATGAGCAGTTCTTC. Amino acid sequence: CASTLAGSYNEQFF.

V gene TRBV5-4 combines with J gene TRBJ2-2; possibly TRBD2 for D (6 bases). The germline CDR1 and CDR2 sequences are SGHNT and YYREEE (reference sequence). V was pared by 0 bases and J by 6 bases, with 15 bases between. There are 16 residues in the CDR3. The CDR3 is CASSLAALGGAGELFF. CDR3 coding DNA: TGTGCCAGCAGCTTGGCCGCCCTTGGAGGGGCCGGGGAGCTGTTTTTT.

This clone has only one observation. This sequence joins TRBV6-5 and TRBJ2-1; 7 positions match TRBD2. The trim removed 6 bases at V and 5 bases at J, leaving 4 bases unmatched. CDR1 and CDR2 (germline): MNHEY, SVGAGI. This CDR3 has 13 residues. The CDR3 bases are TGTGCCAGCAGCCGCGGGAGTGACAATGAGCAGTTCTTC. This sequence encodes CASSRGSDNEQFF.

This clone is a singleton in its sample. The DNA for the CDR3 is TGTGCCAGTAGTATAGTTCGACAGGGAAATCAGCCCCAGCATTTT. Translating it yields CASSIVRQGNQPQHF. The chain employs TRBV19 and TRBJ1-5; TRBD1 aligns across 7 bases. Germline-derived CDR1 and CDR2 are LNHDA and SQIVND (reference sequence). V dropped 1 base and J dropped 4; count of bases not matched to a gene: 4. This CDR3 has 15 amino acids.

CDR3 residues: CASLASDTQYF. CDR3 bases: TGTGCCAGCCTTGCGTCAGATACGCAGTATTTT. This chain joins TRBV2 and TRBJ2-3; D not resolved. V gave up 8 bases and J gave up 4 bases, with 7 bases separating them. There are 11 residues in the CDR3. CDR1 is SNHLY and CDR2 is FYNNEI in the germline V gene.

This chain connects TRBV5-4 to TRBJ2-1; 7 bases line up with TRBD2. Germline V gene sequence: CDR1 SGHNT, CDR2 YYREEE (reference sequence). The trim removed 2 bases at V and 0 bases at J, leaving 5 bases unmatched. This CDR3 has 16 amino acids. The CDR3 loop reads CASSLASGSSYNEQFF. The CDR3 DNA follows: TGTGCCAGCAGCTTAGCTAGCGGCAGCTCCTACAATGAGCAGTTCTTC.

CDR3 amino acids: CASSPGTSGMYEQYF. CDR3 coding DNA: TGTGCCAGCAGCCCCGGGACTAGCGGGATGTACGAGCAGTACTTC. The chain uses TRBV7-9 and TRBJ2-7, with 13 bases fitting TRBD2. With 5 bases clipped from V and 4 bases from J, the junction kept 5 bases outside the gene matches. CDR1 SEHNR and CDR2 FQNEAQ come from the germline V gene (reference sequence). The CDR3 covers 15 residues.

CDR3 in amino acids: CASSGQGPLGTQYF. The CDR3 nucleotides are TGTGCCAGTAGCGGACAGGGGCCATTGGGGACCCAGTACTTC. The gene calls are TRBV19 and TRBJ2-5; TRBD1 matches at 9 bases. Germline CDR1 LNHDA, CDR2 SQIVND (reference sequence). V lost 6 bases and J lost 7; bases outside the gene matches: 9. The CDR3 loop spans 14 amino acids.

This chain joins TRBV6-5 and TRBJ1-1; possibly TRBD1 for D (5 bases). Germline V gene lookup returns CDR1 MNHEY and CDR2 SVGAGI. The CDR3 has 14 residues. Trimming removed 6 bases at V and 4 bases at J, with 15 bases between. The CDR3 reads CASRFGGGGTEAFF. CDR3 bases: TGTGCCAGCAGATTTGGCGGGGGAGGCACTGAAGCTTTCTTT.

The rearrangement uses TRBV29-1 and TRBJ2-3, with 8 bases that match TRBD1. Germline V gene data show CDR1 as SQVTM and CDR2 as ANQGSEA. The CDR3 runs to 13 residues. Trimming at V came to 7 bases and at J to 2 bases, leaving 5 bases not matched to a gene. DNA of the CDR3: TGCAGCGCCCTGGACAGGGTCACAGATACGCAGTATTTT. Translating gives CSALDRVTDTQYF.

The gene calls are TRBV10-3 and TRBJ1-3; D is unclear. Germline CDR1 reads ENHRY; CDR2 reads SYGVKD. V lost 5 bases to trimming and J lost 8 bases, with 10 bases between them. This CDR3 region has 12 residues. As DNA, the CDR3 is TGTGCCATCAGTCAGAGGGAAGACACCATATATTTT. Translating it yields CAISQREDTIYF.

In this sample, this clone turned up a few times. V usage is TRBV4-1 and J usage is TRBJ2-2; tentatively, D is TRBD1 (6 bases). The V gene lost 6 bases and the J gene lost 1 base, with 6 bases spanning the gap. Per the germline V gene, CDR1 is MGHRA and CDR2 is YSYEKL. The CDR3 is 13 amino acids. The CDR3 reads CASRQGNTGELFF. The CDR3 DNA follows: TGCGCCAGCAGACAGGGGAACACCGGGGAGCTGTTTTTT.

The chain recombines TRBV6-4 with TRBJ2-2; 15 bases fit TRBD2. The CDR3 contains 19 residues. Germline V lookup: CDR1 MRHNA, CDR2 SNTAGT. Trimming took 0 bases from V and 4 from J; bases not matched to a gene: 6. In nucleotides, the CDR3 is TGTGCCAGCAGTGACTCGGGACTAGCGGGAGGTCCGCTCACCGGGGAGCTGTTTTTT. Encoded protein: CASSDSGLAGGPLTGELFF.

V and J are TRBV7-9 and TRBJ2-2; 12 positions match TRBD2. V lost 5 bases to trimming and J lost 1 base; unmatched junction nucleotides: 8. CDR1 is SEHNR and CDR2 is FQNEAQ in the germline V gene (reference sequence). This CDR3 region has 18 residues. CDR3 coding DNA: TGTGCCAGCAGCCGACGGCTAGCGGGGGGGCAGAACACCGGGGAGCTGTTTTTT. Translated, it gives CASSRRLAGGQNTGELFF.

The V gene is TRBV3-1 (or the pseudogene TRBV3-2), the J gene TRBJ2-3; 8 nucleotides agree with TRBD2. The CDR3 is made up of 17 amino acids. Germline V gene lookup returns CDR1 LGHDT and CDR2 YNNKEL (reference sequence). The V segment lost 0 bases and the J segment 4 bases; nucleotides outside the gene matches: 9. Here the CDR3 DNA reads TGTGCCAGCAGCCAAGATAGGACGGGGGGGCGGTCAGATACGCAGTATTTT. This sequence encodes CASSQDRTGGRSDTQYF.